This note documents a single TCR beta chain sequence. The antigen remains unidentified. Both 60 Vbeta primers and 13 Jbeta primers went into the PCR. Assay: immunoSEQ multiplex PCR; the TCRdb copy retains only in-frame clones and omits some. Its table lists more than 140,000 clones. This record comes from a study of cytomegalovirus exposure and HLA in healthy donors. CDR3 length equals 12 residues. The germline V and J ends were trimmed by 3 bases and 5 bases, with 5 bases remaining between them. Germline-derived CDR1 and CDR2 are SGHNT and YYREEE (reference sequence). Study-level points and caveats: It was confirmed in vitro that a few of the CMV-associated chains were specific for CMV antigens. From TCR beta sequences, most subjects' HLA-A and HLA-B alleles were reportedly predicted accurately.

The genes are TRBV5-4 and TRBJ2-2; D not resolved. This TCR was recovered from a woman younger than 35 in good health and CMV-seronegative. The sequenced sample was PBMCs. CDR3 nucleotides: TGTGCCAGCAGCTCGGTAACCGGGGAGCTGTTTTTT. This gives the protein CASSSVTGELFF.